Listed below are T cell receptor beta chains from one sample, sequenced in a study of blood T cell repertoires in COVID-19. Method: immunoSEQ multiplex PCR; TCRdb's copy keeps in-frame clones and lacks some. The data contain a few hundred thousand clones, roughly 89% of them singletons. Sequencing was performed on PBMCs or T cells enriched from blood (not recorded which). Source of these receptors: a woman aged 25 to 39 who had recovered from COVID-19. Each CDR3 is given with its conserved first and last residue. A D gene is named only where the DNA matches it firmly. Rows may omit the clone size; those that give it use once, few, many or a size class.

V	size	J	D	length	CDR3	DNA
TRBV28	-	TRBJ2-7	-	14	CASSGTTSSYEQYF	TGTGCCAGCAGCGGGACAACCAGCTCCTACGAGCAGTACTTC
TRBV5-5	once	TRBJ1-2	-	14	CASSLVWGGYGYTF	TGTGCCAGCAGCTTGGTGTGGGGGGGATATGGCTACACCTTC
TRBV7-3	-	TRBJ1-1	TRBD1	14	CASSLGQDNTEAFF	TGTGCCAGCAGCCTGGGACAGGACAACACTGAAGCTTTCTTT
TRBV25-1	-	TRBJ1-1	TRBD1	17	CASSEDRTTGANTEAFF	TGTGCCAGCAGTGAAGACCGGACGACAGGGGCTAACACTGAAGCTTTCTTT
TRBV25-1	-	TRBJ2-1	TRBD2	12	CASRMASGEQFF	TGTGCCAGCAGAATGGCTAGCGGGGAGCAGTTCTTC
TRBV28	-	TRBJ2-7	-	14	CASSFPRDTYEQYF	TGTGCCAGCAGTTTTCCCAGGGATACCTACGAGCAGTACTTC
TRBV7-2	-	TRBJ1-1	-	15	CASSLGSGRGTEAFF	TGTGCCAGCAGCTTAGGTTCGGGTAGGGGCACTGAAGCTTTCTTT
TRBV4-3	-	TRBJ1-2	-	16	CASSQELVQANRGYTF	TGCGCCAGCAGCCAAGAACTTGTGCAGGCTAATAGGGGCTACACCTTC
TRBV7-8	-	TRBJ1-1	-	13	CASRKQENTEAFF	TGTGCCAGCAGAAAACAGGAGAACACTGAAGCTTTCTTT
TRBV19	-	TRBJ1-1	-	13	CASMGARGGGAFF	TGTGCCAGCATGGGGGCCCGGGGCGGTGGCGCTTTCTTT
TRBV6-1	-	TRBJ2-1	-	15	CASSEATGTYNEQFF	TGTGCCAGCAGTGAGGCGACAGGCACCTACAATGAGCAGTTCTTC
TRBV2	-	TRBJ1-3	-	13	CASSETGGNTIYF	TGTGCCAGCAGTGAAACGGGAGGAAACACCATATATTTT
TRBV7-3	-	TRBJ2-1	TRBD2	14	CASSLNSGNNEQFF	TGTGCCAGCAGCCTAAATAGCGGGAACAATGAGCAGTTCTTC
TRBV28	-	TRBJ2-7	TRBD2	13	CASRLAGGDEQYF	TGTGCCAGCAGGCTAGCGGGAGGAGACGAGCAGTACTTC
TRBV14	few	TRBJ2-5	TRBD1	16	CASSPRARGQQETQYF	TGTGCCAGCAGCCCCCGAGCCAGGGGGCAACAAGAGACCCAGTACTTC
TRBV19	-	TRBJ2-7	-	11	CASSNIYEQYF	TGTGCCAGTAGTAACATTTACGAGCAGTACTTC
TRBV6-2/TRBV6-3	-	TRBJ2-7	-	15	CASSPSPGFLSEQYF	TGTGCCAGCAGCCCCAGCCCCGGGTTCCTCTCCGAGCAGTACTTC
TRBV3-1/TRBV3-2	-	TRBJ2-5	TRBD1	14	CASSRDRVKETQYF	TGTGCCAGCAGCCGGGACAGGGTTAAGGAGACCCAGTACTTC
TRBV4-2	-	TRBJ2-1	-	13	CASSQDTGNEQFF	TGTGCCAGCAGCCAAGATACCGGGAATGAGCAGTTCTTC
TRBV28	once	TRBJ1-4	-	15	CASSLGGVTNEKLFF	TGTGCCAGCAGTTTGGGGGGGGTAACTAATGAAAAACTGTTTTTT
TRBV15	-	TRBJ1-1	-	13	CATSRDLYTEAFF	TGTGCCACCAGCAGAGATCTGTACACTGAAGCTTTCTTT
TRBV28	-	TRBJ2-7	TRBD2	17	CASSPTSGRDSSFEQYF	TGTGCCAGCAGCCCGACTAGCGGGAGGGATTCGTCTTTCGAGCAGTACTTC
TRBV23-1	-	TRBJ1-1	TRBD1	14	CASSQFRDRTEAFF	TGCGCCAGCAGTCAATTTAGGGACAGAACTGAAGCTTTCTTT
TRBV5-6	-	TRBJ1-2	TRBD1	13	CASSEGGSYGYTF	TGTGCCAGCAGCGAAGGGGGCTCCTATGGCTACACCTTC
TRBV7-2	once	TRBJ1-2	TRBD1	14	CASSLGRGNYGYTF	TGTGCCAGCAGCTTAGGCAGGGGGAACTATGGCTACACCTTC
TRBV7-8	-	TRBJ1-5	-	13	CASAPNSNQPQHF	TGTGCCAGCGCGCCCAACAGCAATCAGCCCCAGCATTTT
TRBV11-2	-	TRBJ1-1	TRBD1	12	CASSSTGIEAFF	TGTGCCAGCAGCTCGACAGGGATTGAAGCTTTCTTT
TRBV7-8	-	TRBJ1-1	-	16	CASSKRDTNMNTEAFF	TGTGCCAGCAGCAAAAGGGACACGAACATGAACACTGAAGCTTTCTTT
TRBV29-1	-	TRBJ2-1	-	10	CSVVANEQFF	TGCAGCGTAGTAGCCAATGAGCAGTTCTTC
TRBV27	-	TRBJ1-5	-	14	CASSLGRGNQPQHF	TGTGCCAGCAGTTTGGGCAGGGGCAATCAGCCCCAGCATTTT
TRBV6-6	-	TRBJ1-1	-	14	CASSYSNRGTEAFF	TGTGCCAGCAGTTACTCGAATCGCGGGACTGAAGCTTTCTTT
TRBV4-3	-	TRBJ2-3	TRBD2	15	CASSQEGGSTDTQYF	TGCGCCAGCAGCCAAGAGGGCGGGAGTACAGATACGCAGTATTTT
TRBV5-4	few	TRBJ2-3	-	15	CASSTAEGFTDTQYF	TGTGCCAGCAGCACGGCTGAGGGTTTCACAGATACGCAGTATTTT
TRBV11-1	once	TRBJ2-1	TRBD2	16	CASSSSGRASYNEQFF	TGTGCCAGCAGCTCTAGCGGGAGGGCCAGTTACAATGAGCAGTTCTTC
TRBV7-2	-	TRBJ1-6	-	14	CASSPRSFGSPLHF	TGTGCCAGCAGCCCCCGATCGTTCGGGTCACCCCTCCACTTT
TRBV7-9	-	TRBJ2-5	-	14	CASSLIQGQETQYF	TGTGCCAGCAGCTTAATTCAGGGCCAAGAGACCCAGTACTTC
TRBV6-1	once	TRBJ1-2	-	13	CASRQDSYYGYTF	TGTGCCAGCAGACAGGACAGCTACTATGGCTACACCTTC
TRBV7-9	-	TRBJ1-2	TRBD1	14	CASSLGSTGNGYTF	TGTGCCAGCAGCTTAGGGTCGACAGGGAATGGCTACACCTTC
TRBV3-1/TRBV3-2	-	TRBJ1-2	TRBD1	15	CASSQDWTGISGYTF	TGTGCCAGCAGCCAAGATTGGACAGGGATTTCGGGCTACACCTTC
TRBV28	few	TRBJ2-2	-	11	CASSLSRELFF	TGTGCCAGCAGTTTGAGCCGGGAGCTGTTTTTT
TRBV28	once	TRBJ2-1	TRBD2	14	CASSPGLARNEQFF	TGTGCCAGCAGTCCTGGACTAGCGAGAAATGAGCAGTTCTTC
TRBV7-3	-	TRBJ2-5	-	13	CASSLGAGETQYF	TGTGCCAGCAGCTTAGGCGCGGGGGAGACCCAGTACTTC
TRBV5-6	-	TRBJ2-1	-	12	CASSSQRGEQFF	TGTGCCAGCAGCTCCCAAAGGGGTGAGCAGTTCTTC
TRBV4-1	once	TRBJ1-6	-	17	CASSQGRARQNNSPLHF	TGCGCCAGCAGCCAAGGGCGGGCCCGGCAGAATAATTCACCCCTCCACTTT
TRBV7-2	few	TRBJ2-7	TRBD1	16	CASSPGTGGGFGEQYF	TGTGCCAGCAGCCCCGGGACAGGGGGCGGATTCGGCGAGCAGTACTTC
TRBV19	once	TRBJ2-5	TRBD2	14	CASSSGSWGETQYF	TGTGCCAGCTCTAGCGGGAGTTGGGGGGAGACCCAGTACTTC
TRBV19	-	TRBJ2-5	TRBD1	14	CASSVNRGQETQYF	TGTGCCAGTAGTGTAAACAGGGGCCAAGAGACCCAGTACTTC
TRBV19	-	TRBJ1-2	TRBD1	18	CASSIIPGQGQRASGYTF	TGTGCCAGTAGTATAATCCCGGGACAGGGTCAGAGGGCTTCCGGCTACACCTTC
TRBV20-1	-	TRBJ2-7	TRBD2	18	CSASALAGGPKVVDEQYF	TGCAGTGCTAGTGCCTTAGCGGGAGGGCCTAAAGTAGTCGACGAGCAGTACTTC
TRBV9	once	TRBJ2-1	TRBD2	16	CASSVGGLAGVNEQFF	TGTGCCAGCAGCGTAGGGGGACTAGCGGGAGTGAATGAGCAGTTCTTC
TRBV6-2/TRBV6-3	-	TRBJ2-1	TRBD2	20	CASSYPLGTSGISSYNEQFF	TGTGCCAGCAGTTACCCTTTAGGGACTAGCGGTATAAGCTCCTACAATGAGCAGTTCTTC
TRBV4-1	-	TRBJ2-1	-	14	CASSPRDSYNEQFF	TGCGCCAGCAGCCCCAGGGATTCCTACAATGAGCAGTTCTTC